The 8 T cell receptor beta chains below come from one sample, sequenced in a study of blood T cell repertoires in COVID-19. Data came from immunoSEQ multiplex PCR; TCRdb stores just in-frame clones and leaves some out. The sample has under 200,000 clones, around 87% seen once. Material for sequencing was peripheral blood. The receptors here all came from a man younger than 35 with active or convalescent COVID-19.

The chain recombines TRBV6-2 or TRBV6-3 with TRBJ1-6; 8 bases agree with TRBD1. The CDR3 is 16 amino acids. From germline, CDR1 is MNHEY and CDR2 SVGEGT. V shed 2 bases and J 10 bases; nucleotides not matched to a gene: 10. The CDR3 here is CASSYVPTGVRSPLHF. DNA for the CDR3: TGTGCCAGCAGTTACGTTCCGACAGGGGTTAGGTCACCCCTCCACTTT.

CDR3 loop: CASSSIPLYSGNTIYF. CDR3 bases: TGCGCCAGCAGCTCGATACCGCTATACTCTGGAAACACCATATATTTT. The gene calls are TRBV5-1 and TRBJ1-3; D gene uncertain. CDR3 length equals 16 residues. Germline CDR1 is SGHRS and CDR2 is YFSETQ. V dropped 3 bases and J dropped 0 bases, with 13 bases sitting between them.

The chain couples TRBV11-2 to TRBJ2-1; 9 bases agree with TRBD2. The CDR3 extends over 16 amino acids. Germline CDR1 reads SGHAT; CDR2 reads FQNNGV. Germline trimming cut 5 bases from V and 7 bases from J; bases unmatched to any gene: 12. This CDR3 reads CASSPAGGKKGNEQFF. The CDR3 coding sequence is TGTGCCAGCAGCCCCGCGGGGGGGAAGAAGGGGAATGAGCAGTTCTTC.

V and J are TRBV7-9 and TRBJ1-4; 7 bases are a match to TRBD1. The CDR3 extends over 14 amino acids. Germline V gene data show CDR1 as SEHNR and CDR2 as FQNEAQ (reference sequence). V gave up 1 base and J gave up 5 bases; unmatched junction bases: 1. The CDR3: CASSLGGGNEKLFF. The CDR3 region has the DNA TGTGCCAGCAGCTTAGGAGGGGGCAATGAAAAACTGTTTTTT.

The chain joins TRBV27 to TRBJ1-2; 7 nucleotides agree with TRBD1. CDR1 and CDR2 (germline): MNHEY, SMNVEV (reference sequence). With V trimmed by 3 bases and J by 4 bases, 5 bases remained unmatched. The CDR3 runs to 14 residues. In nucleotides, the CDR3 is TGTGCCAGCAGTTTTGAGGGGGCTAGCTATGGCTACACCTTC. Translated, it gives CASSFEGASYGYTF.

This clone turned up a few times. V is TRBV6-2 or TRBV6-3 and J is TRBJ1-2; D is unresolved. CDR3 length: 14 residues. Germline assignment: CDR1 MNHEY and CDR2 SVGEGT. V gave up 0 bases and J gave up 3 bases, with 8 bases separating them. The CDR3 is CASSYSGTDYGYTF. CDR3 DNA: TGTGCCAGCAGTTACTCGGGCACAGACTATGGCTACACCTTC.

The rearrangement links TRBV3-1 (or the pseudogene TRBV3-2) to TRBJ1-5; D not resolved. Germline values: CDR1 LGHDT, CDR2 YNNKEL (reference sequence). Trimming took off 4 bases at V and 4 bases at J, with 8 bases between the two ends. This CDR3 has 13 amino acids. CDR3 loop: CASSPTPNQPQHF. As DNA, the CDR3 is TGTGCCAGCAGCCCCACACCAAATCAGCCCCAGCATTTT.

The V gene is TRBV5-1, the J gene TRBJ1-1; D possibly corresponds to TRBD1 (5 bases). The germline V gene has CDR1 SGHRS and CDR2 YFSETQ. Trimming stripped 2 bases from V and 1 base from J, with 6 bases between. The CDR3 is 13 amino acids. The CDR3: CASSFDRNTEAFF. Written as DNA, the CDR3 is TGCGCCAGCAGCTTTGACAGGAACACTGAAGCTTTCTTT.